These T cell receptor beta chains were read from a single sample in a study of regulatory T cells in long-lasting Graves disease. TCRdb reprocessed the multiplex PCR reads via MiXCR and lists one record per CDR3 protein. The sample lists a few hundred thousand distinct CDR3 sequences; 20% to 25% were seen once. Sample: peripheral blood mononuclear cells (PBMCs), taken when the disease was refractory, from a patient treated with antithyroid drugs. The receptors here all came from a woman aged 40-49 years with Graves disease. Both conserved end residues are part of each CDR3. The D gene is left open where the match is weak. Expanded clones are given a class, and other clones once, few, many or no size at all.

-	TRBV5-1	TRBJ1-2	TRBD1	TGCGCCAGCAGCTTGGGGACCCAGGGGGTCTACTATGGCTACACCTTC	CASSLGTQGVYYGYTF
-	TRBV5-1	TRBJ2-1	TRBD2	TGCGCCAGCAGCTCGGGACTAGCCTCCTACAATGAGCAGTTCTTC	CASSSGLASYNEQFF
-	TRBV19	TRBJ2-7	-	TGTGCCAGTAGTATTGGGTCGGCAGGACACTACGAGCAGTACTTC	CASSIGSAGHYEQYF
-	TRBV29-1	TRBJ1-1	TRBD1	TGCAGCGTTGAAGGTTTGTTAGGGGGCCCTGAAGCTTTCTTT	CSVEGLLGGPEAFF
-	TRBV7-9	TRBJ2-7	TRBD1	TGTGCCAGCAGCTTAGCCGGGACAGGGGTCGACGAGCAGTACTTC	CASSLAGTGVDEQYF
many	TRBV12-3/TRBV12-4	TRBJ1-5	TRBD1	TGTGCCAGCAGCCAGGGACAGGGCAGGTATCAGCCCCAGCATTTT	CASSQGQGRYQPQHF
many	TRBV28	TRBJ2-7	TRBD1	TGTGCCAGCAGTGGCAGGGGGTGGTATGTGAGGGAGCAGTACTTC	CASSGRGWYVREQYF
-	TRBV28	TRBJ2-3	TRBD1	TGTGCCAGCAGGACGGGACAGGGGGGAGAAGATACGCAGTATTTT	CASRTGQGGEDTQYF
-	TRBV19	TRBJ1-5	-	TGTGCCAGTAGTAGGGTGGGCAATCAGCCCCAGCATTTT	CASSRVGNQPQHF
-	TRBV5-1	TRBJ2-2	-	TGCGCCAGCAGCTTGCGCACGGCCGGACCCAACACCGGGGAGCTGTTTTTT	CASSLRTAGPNTGELFF
once	TRBV7-9	TRBJ2-6	TRBD1	TGTGCCAGCAGCCCAGCCGGGACAGGTATCTCTGGGGCCAACGTCCTGACTTTC	CASSPAGTGISGANVLTF
many	TRBV28	TRBJ1-6	-	TGTGCCAGCACCTACCGGACAGTGGGATCACCCCTCCACTTT	CASTYRTVGSPLHF
many	TRBV2	TRBJ1-5	TRBD1	TGTGCCAGCAGGAAGGACAGGGGGCGAGATATCGGCAATCAGCCCCAGCATTTT	CASRKDRGRDIGNQPQHF
-	TRBV28	TRBJ2-1	TRBD2	TGTGCCAGCAGTTGGGGGACTAGCGGGAGGTATGAGCAGTTCTTC	CASSWGTSGRYEQFF
many	TRBV2	TRBJ2-5	-	TGTGCCAGCAGGGGGGCGGGTCCAAGGTACCAAGAGACCCAGTACTTC	CASRGAGPRYQETQYF
-	TRBV2	TRBJ1-1	-	TGTGCCAGCGGTAGCAGGGGAGGCACTGAAGCTTTCTTT	CASGSRGGTEAFF
-	TRBV7-9	TRBJ2-1	TRBD2	TGTGCCAGCAGCTCGAGCGGGAGGTTAGATGAGCAGTTCTTC	CASSSSGRLDEQFF
-	TRBV5-8	TRBJ2-7	TRBD1	TGTGCCAGCAGCTCGAGGGGATGGGACAGACCGTACGAGCAGTACTTC	CASSSRGWDRPYEQYF
many	TRBV5-1	TRBJ1-1	-	TGCGCCAGCAGCTTGGCGGGGGGCGCAAGCTCTGAAGCTTTCTTT	CASSLAGGASSEAFF
few	TRBV12-5	TRBJ1-1	-	TGTGCTAGTGGTTTAGGGCAGGCCGGGGCTTTCTTT	CASGLGQAGAFF
few	TRBV24-1	TRBJ1-1	-	TGTGCCACCAGTGGCTTCGAAGGTGGGGGGGCTGAAGCTTTCTTT	CATSGFEGGGAEAFF
-	TRBV11-1	TRBJ2-1	-	TGTGCCAGCAGCCAGAGGGACTCCAGCAGGGAGCAGTTCTTC	CASSQRDSSREQFF
many	TRBV20-1	TRBJ1-2	-	TGCAGTGCTAGAGATACAGGGCAATGGGGCTACACCTTC	CSARDTGQWGYTF
many	TRBV20-1	TRBJ2-2	-	TGCAGTGCTAGACCCCGGCTAGTAACCGGGGAGCTGTTTTTT	CSARPRLVTGELFF
many	TRBV29-1	TRBJ2-5	TRBD1	TGCAGCGTTGTACAGGGGGCAGTCGGTGAGACCCAGTACTTC	CSVVQGAVGETQYF
-	TRBV18	TRBJ2-5	TRBD2	TGTGCCAGCTCACGACTAGCAGAAGAGACCCAGTACTTC	CASSRLAEETQYF
-	TRBV10-3	TRBJ1-6	TRBD1	TGTGCCATCAGTTTACAGGGGGCACCCCTCCACTTT	CAISLQGAPLHF
many	TRBV6-2/TRBV6-3	TRBJ2-5	-	TGTGCCAGCAGTTACTCGATCACGACGGGCCAAGAGACCCAGTACTTC	CASSYSITTGQETQYF
many	TRBV2	TRBJ1-4	-	TGTGCCAGCAGTGAACGAGGCAGGGAAGGCGAAAAACTGTTTTTT	CASSERGREGEKLFF
-	TRBV5-6	TRBJ1-1	-	TGTGCCAGCAGCGGAGAGGGGTCCCCGAACACTGAAGCTTTCTTT	CASSGEGSPNTEAFF
-	TRBV25-1	TRBJ1-1	-	TGTGCCAGCAGTGAAGTGGGGGGGGGGTCAGCTTTCTTT	CASSEVGGGSAFF
many	TRBV6-1	TRBJ1-1	-	TGTGCCAGCAGTGCCTCATGGGGGGGCGGCACTGAAGCTTTCTTT	CASSASWGGGTEAFF
many	TRBV11-2	TRBJ2-7	-	TGTGCCAGCAGTTTATTAGCGGCCCTCTACGAGCAGTACTTC	CASSLLAALYEQYF
many	TRBV28	TRBJ2-5	TRBD1	TGTGCCAGCAGTCCACGACAGGGCCAGCAAGAGACCCAGTACTTC	CASSPRQGQQETQYF
few	TRBV13	TRBJ2-7	-	TGTGCCAGCAGCTTTTCACGCAGGGCCGAGCAGTACTTC	CASSFSRRAEQYF
many	TRBV20-1	TRBJ2-6	-	TGCAGTGCTGGAACTGCCGGGAGAAGCTCTGGGGCCAACGTCCTGACTTTC	CSAGTAGRSSGANVLTF
many	TRBV7-9	TRBJ2-4	-	TGTGCCAGCAGCTTAGTAGGTCTAGCCAAAAACATTCAGTACTTC	CASSLVGLAKNIQYF
-	TRBV29-1	TRBJ2-2	TRBD1	TGCAGCGTGGCCCGGGGACAGGGTGCCACCGGGGAGCTGTTTTTT	CSVARGQGATGELFF
many	TRBV6-1	TRBJ2-3	TRBD2	TGTGCCAGCTTGGGACTAGCGGGAGCAGCAGATACGCAGTATTTT	CASLGLAGAADTQYF
many	TRBV24-1	TRBJ2-5	-	TGTGCCACCAGTGATAAGGCAGGGGTGCAGACCCAGTACTTC	CATSDKAGVQTQYF
-	TRBV30	TRBJ1-3	-	TGTGCCTGGTTTGAGAATGGAAACACCATATATTTT	CAWFENGNTIYF
-	TRBV10-3	TRBJ1-4	-	TGTGCCATCAGTGCGGGCCAGGGATTCGAAAAACTGTTTTTT	CAISAGQGFEKLFF
many	TRBV28	TRBJ2-7	TRBD2	TGTGCCAGCAGTTCCTCCGGACTAGCGGGAGACTTCGGCCCCTACGAGCAGTACTTC	CASSSSGLAGDFGPYEQYF
many	TRBV13	TRBJ2-4	-	TGTGCCAGCAGCTTAGGGCCCTTAACAGACGCGGGCAAAAACATTCAGTACTTC	CASSLGPLTDAGKNIQYF
few	TRBV3-1	TRBJ2-7	TRBD1	TGTGCCAGCAGCCAAGCCGGGACAGGGACCTACGAGCAGTACTTC	CASSQAGTGTYEQYF
many	TRBV28	TRBJ2-2	TRBD2	TGTGCCAGCAGTTTGGGGGTAGCGGGGAACACCGGGGAGCTGTTTTTT	CASSLGVAGNTGELFF
many	TRBV11-1	TRBJ2-5	TRBD2	TGTGCCAGCAGACCCCTAGCGGGAGAAGAGACCCAGTACTTC	CASRPLAGEETQYF
many	TRBV28	TRBJ1-2	-	TGTGCCAGCAGGCTAACAGTTTTCTATGGCTACACCTTC	CASRLTVFYGYTF